The 21 T cell receptor beta chains given below trace back to one sample, sequenced in a study of T-cell memory formation after mild COVID-19. TCRdb processed the 5' RACE reads anew with MiXCR; each CDR3 protein has one entry. Of approximately 300,000 distinct CDR3 sequences in the sample, around 15% were seen once. What was sequenced was PBMCs or a T cell subset sorted from them (not recorded which). Receptors originate from a man between 18 and 35 years old who had mild COVID-19 (a few samples of this study predate the infection). Cell type and time point are not known.

The chain uses TRBV29-1 and TRBJ2-2; no definite D call. This CDR3 is built from 13 residues. Trimming left V 7 bases short and J 0 bases short, with 9 bases between. From germline, CDR1 is SQVTM and CDR2 ANQGSEA. As DNA, the CDR3 is TGCAGCGGGATCAAGGCGAACACCGGGGAGCTGTTTTTT. Its protein product is CSGIKANTGELFF.

This chain connects TRBV12-5 to TRBJ2-2; 10 nucleotides agree with TRBD1. From germline, CDR1 is LGHNT and CDR2 FRNRAP. CDR3 size: 15 residues. Trimming cost V 7 bases and J 5 bases; bases outside gene matches: 7. The CDR3 DNA is TGTGCTAGTGCCCTACCGGGACAGGGGACCGGGGAGCTGTTTTTT. Translating gives CASALPGQGTGELFF.

The chain employs TRBV5-5 and TRBJ1-1; 9 nucleotides align to TRBD1. CDR1 SGHKS and CDR2 YYEKEE come from the germline V gene (reference sequence). The CDR3 covers 13 residues. With 4 bases clipped from V and 7 bases from J, the junction kept 5 bases outside the gene matches. CDR3 sequence: CASSVPGQGEAFF. The CDR3 region has the DNA TGTGCCAGCAGCGTCCCGGGACAGGGTGAAGCTTTCTTT.

The sample holds a few counts of this clonotype. V gene TRBV18 combines with J gene TRBJ2-1; 8 bases align to TRBD1. J was trimmed by 7 bases and V by 3 bases; bases with no gene match: 8. CDR1 is KGHSH and CDR2 is LQKENI in the germline V gene. The CDR3 extends over 15 amino acids. CDR3 DNA sequence: TGTGCCAGCTCACCCCAGGGGGCGATAGGGAATGAGCAGTTCTTC. It encodes CASSPQGAIGNEQFF. Variable domain in full (rest from reference TRBV18 and TRBJ2-1): NAGVMQNPRHLVRRRGQEARLRCSPMKGHSHVYWYRQLPEEGLKFMVYLQKENIIDESGMPKERFSAEFPKEGPSILRIQQVVRGDSAAYFCASSPQGAIGNEQFFGPGTRLTVL.

This clonotype has more than one count but fewer than ten. J is TRBJ2-6 and V is TRBV5-1; D gene unclear. V shed 4 bases and J shed 7 bases, with 9 bases lying between them. CDR1 and CDR2 from the germline V gene are SGHRS and YFSETQ. The CDR3 runs to 13 residues. The CDR3 nucleotides are TGCGCCAGCAGCCCCCAGGCTGCCAACGTCCTGACTTTC. This gives the protein CASSPQAANVLTF.

This clonotype was seen more than once but under ten times. The chain has TRBV7-9 and TRBJ2-3, with D unclear. From germline, CDR1 is SEHNR and CDR2 FQNEAQ (reference sequence). The ends were cut back, 4 bases at V and 4 bases at J, with 6 bases in the middle. The CDR3 contains 12 residues. CDR3 nucleotides: TGTGCCAGCAGCTCGTCGGCAGATACGCAGTATTTT. As protein: CASSSSADTQYF.

J is TRBJ2-7 and V is TRBV7-2, with D perhaps TRBD2 (6 bases). Trimming removed 4 bases from V and 0 bases from J, with 16 bases in between. Looked up from germline, CDR1 is SGHTA and CDR2 is FQGNSA. The CDR3 consists of 16 residues. CDR3 region: CASSWTGTQSSYEQYF. DNA of the CDR3: TGTGCCAGCAGCTGGACCGGGACTCAGAGCTCCTACGAGCAGTACTTC.

This clonotype is categorized as medium-sized. The V and J genes are TRBV7-9 and TRBJ1-2; no clear D gene. Germline V CDR1 and CDR2: SEHNR, FQNEAQ (reference sequence). The CDR3 totals 13 residues. The V end was cut by 0 bases, the J end by 6 bases, with 8 bases between. The CDR3 reads CASSLANGNGYTF. CDR3 nucleotides: TGTGCCAGCAGCTTAGCGAACGGGAATGGCTACACCTTC.

This clonotype was counted between two and nine times. V gene TRBV7-2 combines with J gene TRBJ2-5, with 10 bases identical to TRBD2. V trimming: 2 bases; J trimming: 5 bases; junction bases outside the gene matches: 8. The germline V gene has CDR1 SGHTA and CDR2 FQGNSA. The CDR3 sequence is 16 residues long. The chain's CDR3 is CASSLWRLAGGETQYF. CDR3 DNA sequence: TGTGCCAGCAGCTTATGGCGGTTAGCGGGGGGTGAGACCCAGTACTTC.

This chain connects TRBV6-2 or TRBV6-3 to TRBJ1-5; possible D gene TRBD1, 6 bases. Germline values: CDR1 MNHEY, CDR2 SVGEGT. The ends were cut back, 5 bases at V and 4 bases at J, with 15 bases in the middle. The CDR3 spans 15 residues. CDR3 nucleotides: TGTGCCAGCAGTACCCGATGGGGGCCAAATCAGCCCCAGCATTTT. Amino acid sequence: CASSTRWGPNQPQHF.

This sequence joins TRBV4-2 and TRBJ1-2; D gene unclear. V lost 2 bases, J lost 5 bases, and 15 bases lay in between. Looked up from germline, CDR1 is LGHNA and CDR2 is YNFKEQ. The CDR3 extends over 15 amino acids. CDR3 in DNA: TGTGCCAGCAGCCAATCCTACAGCCAACCATATGGCTACACCTTC. Amino acids: CASSQSYSQPYGYTF.

This clonotype was seen only a few times. The rearrangement uses TRBV5-1 and TRBJ1-4; D is undetermined. The V gene's germline CDR1 is SGHRS and CDR2 YFSETQ. The CDR3 totals 17 residues. Deletions cut 0 bases from V and 0 bases from J, with 12 bases between. Here the CDR3 DNA reads TGCGCCAGCAGCTTGGCTCAAGTAAGAACAACTAATGAAAAACTGTTTTTT. It translates to CASSLAQVRTTNEKLFF.

The V and J genes are TRBV7-9 and TRBJ1-1; D not certain. CDR1 is SEHNR, CDR2 FQNEAQ, per germline (reference sequence). Trimming shortened V by 6 bases and J by 1 base, and 15 bases separated the two germline ends. This CDR3 comprises 15 residues. In DNA form, the CDR3 reads TGTGCCAGCAGAGCTAGCGCCTCCAGGAACACTGAAGCTTTCTTT. It translates to CASRASASRNTEAFF.

This clonotype was recorded a few times. This chain uses TRBV7-9 with TRBJ2-7; D not resolved. Deletions cut 5 bases from V and 4 bases from J, with 12 bases between. The CDR3 is 13 residues long. CDR1 SEHNR and CDR2 FQNEAQ come from the germline V gene (reference sequence). The CDR3 sequence: CASSPRGDYEQYV. CDR3 in DNA: TGTGCCAGCAGCCCGAGAGGAGATTACGAGCAGTACGTC.

This clonotype turned up a few times. The chain links TRBV7-2 to TRBJ2-3; D is perhaps TRBD1 (6 bases). This CDR3 spans 13 amino acids. V was clipped by 3 bases and J by 5 bases, with 9 bases between them. CDR1 is SGHTA, CDR2 FQGNSA, per germline. The CDR3 sequence is CASSFFRGDTQYF. CDR3 DNA sequence: TGTGCCAGCAGCTTTTTCAGGGGAGATACGCAGTATTTT.

This rearrangement joins TRBV5-1 to TRBJ2-1; 9 nucleotides align to TRBD2. Trimming at V came to 5 bases and at J to 7 bases, leaving 7 bases not matched to a gene. Germline V CDR1 and CDR2: SGHRS, YFSETQ. CDR3 length equals 14 residues. The CDR3 DNA reads as TGCGCCAGCAGTGGCGGGGGGGCCAATAATGAGCAGTTCTTC. Its protein is CASSGGGANNEQFF. The whole variable domain, filled in from reference TRBV5-1 and TRBJ2-1, reads KAGVTQTPRYLIKTRGQQVTLSCSPISGHRSVSWYQQTPGQGLQFLFEYFSETQRNKGNFPGRFSGRQFSNSRSEMNVSTLELGDSALYLCASSGGGANNEQFFGPGTRLTVL.

The chain joins TRBV6-5 to TRBJ2-1; TRBD1 aligns across 9 bases. V trimming: 5 bases; J trimming: 2 bases; junction bases outside the gene matches: 7. The germline V gene has CDR1 MNHEY and CDR2 SVGAGI. This CDR3 contains 16 residues. DNA of the CDR3: TGTGCCAGCAGTACACCCGACAGGGGGACCTACAATGAGCAGTTCTTC. Translation: CASSTPDRGTYNEQFF.

In this sample, this clonotype turned up a few times. This chain joins TRBV19 and TRBJ2-7; 7 positions match TRBD1. V lost 5 bases to trimming and J lost 4 bases; unmatched junction nucleotides: 5. The germline CDR1 and CDR2 sequences are LNHDA and SQIVND (reference sequence). This CDR3 contains 13 residues. The CDR3, as DNA: TGTGCCAGTAGTGGCTCGACAGGGTACGAGCAGTACTTC. It specifies CASSGSTGYEQYF.

A few counts support this clonotype. The chain links TRBV29-1 to TRBJ2-1; D could derive from TRBD1 or TRBD2 (5 bases each). Looked up from germline, CDR1 is SQVTM and CDR2 is ANQGSEA. Trimming took 8 bases from V and 9 from J, leaving 11 bases between them. The CDR3 extends over 10 amino acids. This CDR3 reads CSTRDGEQFF. In nucleotides, the CDR3 is TGCAGCACCCGGGACGGTGAGCAGTTCTTC.

In its sample, this clonotype was seen a few times. This chain connects TRBV19 to TRBJ1-4, with TRBD1 as a possible D gene (5 bases). Trimming stripped 4 bases from V and 8 bases from J, with 8 bases between. This CDR3 contains 12 residues. CDR1 LNHDA and CDR2 SQIVND come from the germline V gene (reference sequence). The CDR3: CASSTGPEKLFF. As DNA, the CDR3 is TGTGCCAGTAGTACGGGACCAGAAAAACTGTTTTTT.

The chain recombines TRBV28 with TRBJ1-2; D unclear. Trimming removed 8 bases at V and 4 bases at J, with 11 bases between. The CDR3 spans 12 residues. Germline lookup yields CDR1 MDHEN and CDR2 SYDVKM. Here the CDR3 DNA reads TGTGCCAGCCTCATCCCAGGCTATGGCTACACCTTC. It codes for CASLIPGYGYTF.